This T cell receptor (beta chain) was obtained from a study of T cell repertoires in cytomegalovirus infection. For the study at large: Public TCR beta signatures were indicative of both CMV infection and a matching HLA type.

Broader study findings: Dominating the ex vivo response were HLA-C-restricted CMV-specific TCR beta clonotypes. Frequencies of public TCR beta families were cumulated, and this identified carriers of CMV plus the relevant HLA.

TCRdb analysed the reads with MiXCR anew, one entry per CDR3 protein. The profile shows around 440,000 distinct CDR3 sequences, about 11% of them singletons. After removal of 7 bases from V and 4 bases from J, the junction contained 5 bases not matched to a gene. The CDR3 covers 13 residues. CDR1 and CDR2 (germline): SQVTM, ANQGSEA. This clonotype was observed at least ten times. Its target is not known. Input material: PBMCs. The V and J genes are TRBV29-1 and TRBJ2-2, with 8 nucleotides matching TRBD1. This receptor was obtained from a human donor in good health (CMV status not recorded). Some clones in this sample may be carry-over from other donors' samples. This CDR3 is CSARTGTTGELFF. The CDR3 nucleotides read TGCAGCGCTAGGACAGGGACCACCGGGGAGCTGTTTTTT.